The 5 T cell receptor beta chains in this list originate from one sample, sequenced in a study of blood T cell repertoires in COVID-19. Clones were read by immunoSEQ multiplex PCR, and TCRdb kept only the in-frame ones, dropping some. The table lists 75,000 or so clones, around four fifths of them singletons. Specimen: peripheral blood. These receptors all come from a woman older than 75 with acute or convalescent COVID-19.

CDR3 region: CASSSTGGQPQHF. The DNA for the CDR3 is TGTGCCAGCAGCTCGACAGGGGGCCAGCCCCAGCATTTT. The chain couples TRBV12-3 or TRBV12-4 to TRBJ1-5, with 10 bases identical to TRBD1. V shed 6 bases and J 7 bases; nucleotides not matched to a gene: 3. This CDR3 is built from 13 residues.

The CDR3 region is CASRRTSGDRYEQFF. In DNA form, the CDR3 reads TGTGCCAGCAGGAGGACTAGCGGGGATAGGTATGAGCAGTTCTTC. This chain connects TRBV27 to TRBJ2-1, with 12 nucleotides matching TRBD2. V shed 6 bases, J shed 8 bases, and the junction held 8 bases outside the gene matches. The CDR3 has 15 residues. Germline CDR1 MNHEY, CDR2 SMNVEV (reference sequence).

The chain couples TRBV5-1 to TRBJ2-3; tentatively, D is TRBD2 (6 bases). V gave up 0 bases and J gave up 6 bases, with 17 bases separating them. This CDR3 contains 16 residues. Germline CDR1 and CDR2: SGHRS and YFSETQ. The CDR3 sequence: CASSLGGGGATDTQYF. As DNA, the CDR3 is TGCGCCAGCAGCTTGGGGGGTGGCGGGGCCACCGATACGCAGTATTTT.

Details on this clone: This sample includes further DNA sequences coding for the same CDR3. The V and J genes are TRBV6-1 and TRBJ2-7, with 9 nucleotides matching TRBD1. CDR3 size: 15 residues. In germline, CDR1 is MNHNS, CDR2 SASEGT. V was pared by 0 bases and J by 4 bases, with 4 bases of the junction left unmatched. Written as DNA, the CDR3 is TGTGCCAGCAGTGAAGCGGGAGGACAGGGGTACGAGCAGTACTTC. Translation: CASSEAGGQGYEQYF.

This clone was detected only a few times. The genes are TRBV27 and TRBJ2-1; TRBD2 matches 9 bases. Trimming at V came to 6 bases and at J to 0 bases, leaving 9 bases not matched to a gene. Germline V gene sequence: CDR1 MNHEY, CDR2 SMNVEV (reference sequence). This CDR3 contains 17 residues. The CDR3 sequence is CASRSGGPLSSYNEQFF. CDR3 nucleotides: TGTGCCAGCAGAAGCGGGGGGCCTTTAAGCTCCTACAATGAGCAGTTCTTC.